This T cell receptor (beta chain) appears in the sequencing data of a study of shared clonotypes between healthy human individuals. TCRdb's table, derived via immunoSEQ multiplex PCR, lists solely in-frame clones and lacks some. This table has fewer than 2.5 million clones, approximately 93% appearing once. The CDR3 length is 15 residues. V lost 2 bases to trimming and J lost 5 bases, with 14 bases between them. The germline CDR1 and CDR2 sequences are SGDLS and YYNGEE. The specimen sequenced was naive CD4+ T cells from PBMCs. Documented subset: CD45RA+ positively selected. This clonotype was sampled from a man aged 18 to 35 in good health. Some clones in this sample may be carry-over from other donors' samples. The rearrangement uses TRBV9 and TRBJ1-5; D perhaps matches TRBD1 (6 bases). The CDR3 spells CASSVGVGGDQPQHF. CDR3 nucleotide sequence: TGTGCCAGCAGCGTCGGTGTGGGGGGCGATCAGCCCCAGCATTTT.